The present T cell receptor beta chain was sequenced within a study of T cell repertoires in cytomegalovirus infection. At the level of the study: HLA-B-restricted CMV epitopes that are well studied, plus recently identified HLA-C-restricted ones, were used by the study.

General study results and limits: In two of eight donors, the top clonotype was HLA-C-restricted CMV-specific.

For this clonotype: Its target is unknown.

TCRdb independently ran MiXCR on the reads; one entry per CDR3 protein. Here the sample spans under 450,000 distinct CDR3 sequences, nearly 35% being singletons. This CDR3 spans 14 amino acids. Germline V gives CDR1 SEHNR, CDR2 FQNEAQ (reference sequence). The V gene lost 7 bases and the J gene lost 10 bases, with 17 bases spanning the gap. The chain uses TRBV7-9 and TRBJ1-6, with D maybe TRBD1 (5 bases). The source of this sequence is a human donor in good health (CMV status not recorded). Some clones in this sample may be carry-over from other donors' samples. The sample here was cultured PBMCs, taken from culture after CMV antigen stimulation. CDR3: CASIRGDLGSPLHF. In nucleotides, the CDR3 is TGTGCCAGCATTCGGGGCGATCTTGGGTCACCCCTCCACTTT.